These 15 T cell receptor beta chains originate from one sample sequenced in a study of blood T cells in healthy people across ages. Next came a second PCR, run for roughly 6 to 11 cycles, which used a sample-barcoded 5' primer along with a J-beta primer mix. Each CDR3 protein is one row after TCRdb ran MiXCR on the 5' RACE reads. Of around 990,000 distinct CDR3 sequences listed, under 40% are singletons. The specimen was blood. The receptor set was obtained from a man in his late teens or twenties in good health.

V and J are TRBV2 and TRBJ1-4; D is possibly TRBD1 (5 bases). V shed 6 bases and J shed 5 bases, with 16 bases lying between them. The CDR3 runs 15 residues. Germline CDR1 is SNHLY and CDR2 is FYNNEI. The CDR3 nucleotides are TGTGCCAGCAGAGGCCGGTACAGGTTAAATGAAAAACTGTTTTTT. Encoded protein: CASRGRYRLNEKLFF.

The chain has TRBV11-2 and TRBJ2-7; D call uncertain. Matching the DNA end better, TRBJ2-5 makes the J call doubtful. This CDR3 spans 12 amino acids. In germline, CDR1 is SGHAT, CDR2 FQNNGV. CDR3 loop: CASSTTRETQYF. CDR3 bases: TGTGCCAGCAGCACCACGAGGGAGACCCAGTACTTC.

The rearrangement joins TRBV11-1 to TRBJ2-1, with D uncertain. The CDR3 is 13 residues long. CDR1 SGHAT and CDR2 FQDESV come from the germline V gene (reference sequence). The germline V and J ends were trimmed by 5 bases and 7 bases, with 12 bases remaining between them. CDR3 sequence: CASSDSTWNEQFF. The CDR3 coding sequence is TGTGCCAGCAGCGATTCAACTTGGAATGAGCAGTTCTTC. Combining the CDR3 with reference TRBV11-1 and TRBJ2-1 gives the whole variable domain EAEVAQSPRYKITEKSQAVAFWCDPISGHATLYWYRQILGQGPELLVQFQDESVVDDSQLPKDRFSAERLKGVDSTLKIQPAELGDSAMYLCASSDSTWNEQFFGPGTRLTVL.

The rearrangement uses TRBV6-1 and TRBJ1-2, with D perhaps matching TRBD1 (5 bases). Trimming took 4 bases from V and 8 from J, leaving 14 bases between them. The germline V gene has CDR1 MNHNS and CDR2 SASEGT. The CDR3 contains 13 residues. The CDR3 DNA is TGTGCCAGCAGTGCCAATTGGGGGGAAGGCTACACCTTC. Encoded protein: CASSANWGEGYTF.

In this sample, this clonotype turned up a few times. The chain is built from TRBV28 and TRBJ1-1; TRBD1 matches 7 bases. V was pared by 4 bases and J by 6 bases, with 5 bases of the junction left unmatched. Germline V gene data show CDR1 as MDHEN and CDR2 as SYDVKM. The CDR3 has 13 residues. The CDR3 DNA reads TGTGCCAGCAGTTCCCGACAGGGCCCTGAAGCTTTCTTT. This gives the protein CASSSRQGPEAFF.

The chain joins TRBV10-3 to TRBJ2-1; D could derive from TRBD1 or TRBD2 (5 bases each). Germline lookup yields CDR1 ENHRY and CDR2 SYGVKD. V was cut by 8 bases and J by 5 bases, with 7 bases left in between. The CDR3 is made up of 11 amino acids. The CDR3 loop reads CAIWGNNEQFF. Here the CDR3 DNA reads TGTGCCATCTGGGGGAACAATGAGCAGTTCTTC.

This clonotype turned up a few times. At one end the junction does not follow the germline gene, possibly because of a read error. CDR3 nucleotides: TGTGCCAGCGGTTTCAAAGCGGTCCCTGGCTACACCTTC. This sequence encodes CASGFKAVPGYTF. The chain is built from TRBV28 and TRBJ1-2; no clear D gene. Germline assignment: CDR1 MDHEN and CDR2 SYDVKM. This CDR3 comprises 13 residues.

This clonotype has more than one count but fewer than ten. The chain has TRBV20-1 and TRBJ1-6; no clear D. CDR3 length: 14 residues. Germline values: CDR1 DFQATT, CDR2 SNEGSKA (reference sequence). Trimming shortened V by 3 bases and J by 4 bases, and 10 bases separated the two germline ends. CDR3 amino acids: CSASVGNYNSPLHF. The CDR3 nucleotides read TGCAGTGCTAGTGTTGGGAATTATAATTCACCCCTCCACTTT.

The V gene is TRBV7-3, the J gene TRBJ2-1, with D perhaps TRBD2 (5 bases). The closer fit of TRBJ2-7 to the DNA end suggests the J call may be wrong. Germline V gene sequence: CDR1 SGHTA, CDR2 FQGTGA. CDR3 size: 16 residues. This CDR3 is CASSLNPGLAYNEQYF. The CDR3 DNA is TGTGCCAGCAGCTTAAATCCGGGGTTGGCCTACAATGAGCAGTACTTC.

The CDR3 region is CATSDSGGRVENTQYF. CDR3 nucleotide sequence: TGTGCCACCAGTGACTCGGGCGGTAGGGTAGAAAATACGCAGTATTTT. This chain links TRBV24-1 with TRBJ2-3, with D hard to call. CDR3 size: 16 residues. Per germline, CDR1 KGHDR and CDR2 SFDVKD. Trimming pared 4 bases from V and 7 bases from J, leaving 20 bases between.

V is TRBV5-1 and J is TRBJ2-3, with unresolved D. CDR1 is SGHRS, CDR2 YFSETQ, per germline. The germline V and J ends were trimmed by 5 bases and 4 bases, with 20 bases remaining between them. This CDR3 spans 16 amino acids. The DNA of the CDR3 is TGCGCCAGCAGTATAAGTTCGACACGGCGTCCAGATACGCAGTATTTT. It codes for CASSISSTRRPDTQYF.

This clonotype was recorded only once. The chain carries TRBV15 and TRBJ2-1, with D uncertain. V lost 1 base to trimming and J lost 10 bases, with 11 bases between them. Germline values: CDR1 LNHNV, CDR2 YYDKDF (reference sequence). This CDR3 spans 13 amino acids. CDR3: CATSRVEPYEQFF. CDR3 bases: TGTGCCACCAGCAGAGTTGAGCCTTACGAGCAGTTCTTC. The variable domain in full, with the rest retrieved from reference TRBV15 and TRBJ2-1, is DAMVIQNPRYQVTQFGKPVTLSCSQTLNHNVMYWYQQKSSQAPKLLFHYYDKDFNNEADTPDNFQSRRPNTSFCFLDIRSPGLGDTAMYLCATSRVEPYEQFFGPGTRLTVL.

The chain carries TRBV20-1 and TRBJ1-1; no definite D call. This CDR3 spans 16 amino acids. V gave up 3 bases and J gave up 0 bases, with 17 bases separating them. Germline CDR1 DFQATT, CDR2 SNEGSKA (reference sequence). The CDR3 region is CSARFVEVFMNTEAFF. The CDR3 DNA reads TGCAGTGCTAGGTTTGTTGAGGTATTCATGAACACTGAAGCTTTCTTT.

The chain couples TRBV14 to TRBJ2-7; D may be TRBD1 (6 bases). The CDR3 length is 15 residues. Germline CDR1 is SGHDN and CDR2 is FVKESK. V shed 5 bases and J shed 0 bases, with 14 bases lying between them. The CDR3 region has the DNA TGTGCCAGCAGCAGGGGGAGAGGGTCCTCCTACGAGCAGTACTTC. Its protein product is CASSRGRGSSYEQYF.

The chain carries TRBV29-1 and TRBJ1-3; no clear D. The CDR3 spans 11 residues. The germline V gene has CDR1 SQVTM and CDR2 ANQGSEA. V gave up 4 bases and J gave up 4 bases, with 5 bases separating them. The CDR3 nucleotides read TGCAGCGTTGTTCTGGGAAACACCATATATTTT. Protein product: CSVVLGNTIYF.